These T cell receptor beta chains were read from a single sample in a study of blood T cell repertoires in COVID-19. Some clones are missing from TCRdb's copy, which holds only in-frame ones; the method was immunoSEQ multiplex PCR. The sample lists 200,000 to 300,000 clones; about 80% were seen once. The sequenced material came from peripheral blood. The receptors were gathered from a woman of 80 years or more with acute or convalescent COVID-19. CDR3s include the opening cysteine and the closing phenylalanine or tryptophan. D genes are given only for firm matches. Part of the rows lack a size; the others show once, few, many or a class for expanded clones.

d_call clone_size cdr3_length j_call v_call cdr3_nt cdr3_aa
TRBD1 NA 15 TRBJ1-2 TRBV6-4 TGTGCCAGCAGACCCGGACAGGGGATGTCCTATGGCTACACCTTC CASRPGQGMSYGYTF
NA NA 15 TRBJ1-5 TRBV28 TGTGCCAGCAGTCGAACCGACAGGTACAATCAGCCCCAGCATTTT CASSRTDRYNQPQHF
TRBD1 NA 13 TRBJ2-7 TRBV12-3/TRBV12-4 TGTGCCAGCAGCCCGGGACAGTCTGGGGAGCAGTACTTC CASSPGQSGEQYF
TRBD2 NA 15 TRBJ2-1 TRBV4-1 TGCGCCAGCAGCCCTAGCGGGGGCCTACACAATGAGCAGTTCTTC CASSPSGGLHNEQFF
TRBD1 NA 15 TRBJ1-5 TRBV18 TGTGCCAGCTCACCCGGACAGGGGCTCAATCAGCCCCAGCATTTT CASSPGQGLNQPQHF
NA NA 13 TRBJ2-7 TRBV30 TGTGCCTGGAGTACGCAGGGGACCTACGAGCAGTACTTC CAWSTQGTYEQYF
NA NA 13 TRBJ1-1 TRBV29-1 TGCAGCGTTGAAGATCTGCAAACACCGAAAGCTTTCTTT CSVEDLQTPKAFF
NA NA 15 TRBJ2-1 TRBV3-1/TRBV3-2 TGTGCCAGCAGCGGAGGGAGCGGGCCCGGGGATGAGCAGTTCTTC CASSGGSGPGDEQFF
NA NA 14 TRBJ1-3 TRBV10-2 TGCGCCAGCAGTGACCGCAGCTCTGGAAACACCATATATTTT CASSDRSSGNTIYF
TRBD1 NA 16 TRBJ1-3 TRBV7-2 TGTGCCAGCAGCTTCCGGACAGGGAACTCTGGAAACACCATATATTTT CASSFRTGNSGNTIYF
NA NA 16 TRBJ2-5 TRBV5-1 TGCGCCAGCAGCCCAGAACCCCGGGCGGGCCAAGAGACCCAGTACTTC CASSPEPRAGQETQYF
NA NA 15 TRBJ1-6 TRBV7-6 TGTGCCAGCAGCCCGCGGAGCTCCTATAATTCACCCCTCCACTTT CASSPRSSYNSPLHF
NA NA 12 TRBJ1-2 TRBV2 TGTGCCAGCAGTGTGAGGCAGTCTGGCTACACCTTC CASSVRQSGYTF
TRBD1 NA 13 TRBJ1-1 TRBV18 TGTGCCAGCTCCCTCGGACAGGAGGTGTCGGCTTTCTTT CASSLGQEVSAFF
TRBD2 NA 14 TRBJ2-3 TRBV5-4 TGTGCCGGACGTAAGCGGGGGGGCTCAGATACGCAGTATTTT CAGRKRGGSDTQYF
NA NA 15 TRBJ2-5 TRBV14 TGTGCCAGCAGCCCGTTAGTGGGGCTGCAAGAGACCCAGTACTTC CASSPLVGLQETQYF
TRBD1 NA 15 TRBJ1-4 TRBV6-5 TGTGCCAGCAGTCCCACCGACAGGGTGCAGGAAAAACTGTTTTTT CASSPTDRVQEKLFF
TRBD2 NA 16 TRBJ2-7 TRBV7-6 TGTGCCAGCAGCGGGGGGGACGACTGGTACTACTACGAGCAGTACTTC CASSGGDDWYYYEQYF
NA NA 15 TRBJ1-5 TRBV30 TGTGCCTGGAGTGTACGGACAGCAGGCAATCAGCCCCAGCATTTT CAWSVRTAGNQPQHF
NA NA 12 TRBJ1-2 TRBV2 TGTGCCAGCAGTGAGTCGGGTTATGGCTACACCTTC CASSESGYGYTF
NA NA 16 TRBJ2-6 TRBV5-1 TGCGCCAGCAGCCACTATTTCGACCCTGGGGCCAACGTCCTGACTTTC CASSHYFDPGANVLTF
TRBD2 once 13 TRBJ2-2 TRBV6-5 TGTGCCAGCTCCGGGGGGTTAACCGGGGAGCTGTTTTTT CASSGGLTGELFF
NA NA 13 TRBJ2-7 TRBV2 TGTGCCAGCAGTGAGGGCGAGACCTACGAGCAGTACTTC CASSEGETYEQYF
NA NA 16 TRBJ1-1 TRBV30 TGTGCCTGGAGTGTATACGACTCCGGGGAGAACACTGAAGCTTTCTTT CAWSVYDSGENTEAFF
NA NA 15 TRBJ1-4 TRBV10-3 TGTGCCACTCGCCGGGAGGTCGCAACTAATGAAAAACTGTTTTTT CATRREVATNEKLFF
TRBD1 few 15 TRBJ2-1 TRBV5-4 TGTGCCAGCAGCTTGAGACAGGGGGCATACAATGAGCAGTTCTTC CASSLRQGAYNEQFF
NA NA 12 TRBJ2-4 TRBV5-4 TGTGCCAGCAGCTTGCGTCAGGGCAATCAGTACTTC CASSLRQGNQYF
NA NA 15 TRBJ1-5 TRBV27 TGTGCCAGCAGTCGGACTCCAAGTGTCAATCAGCCCCAGCATTTT CASSRTPSVNQPQHF
NA NA 14 TRBJ1-1 TRBV2 TGTGCCAGCACCAACTACAGGGATACGACTGAAGCTTTCTTT CASTNYRDTTEAFF
TRBD1 NA 14 TRBJ1-4 TRBV5-1 TGCGCCAGCAGCCGAGACAGGGTAAATGAAAAACTGTTTTTT CASSRDRVNEKLFF
TRBD2 NA 15 TRBJ2-5 TRBV9 TGTGCCAGCAGCGTAGACCCAGCGGGGGGAAAGACCCAGTACTTC CASSVDPAGGKTQYF
TRBD1 NA 17 TRBJ1-1 TRBV3-1/TRBV3-2 TGTGCCAGCAGCCCCCTCAGGGGGAAGGAAGTGAACACTGAAGCTTTCTTT CASSPLRGKEVNTEAFF
NA NA 14 TRBJ1-2 TRBV6-5 TGTGCCAGCATCCCCTACAGGGAAGGCTATGGCTACACCTTC CASIPYREGYGYTF
NA NA 13 TRBJ2-3 TRBV5-1 TGCGCCAGCAGCTTGGGGAGTACAGATACGCAGTATTTT CASSLGSTDTQYF
NA NA 17 TRBJ1-2 TRBV9 TGTGCCAGCAGCGGTGCAGGAACTTACTCTCGCCACTATGGCTACACCTTC CASSGAGTYSRHYGYTF
NA NA 15 TRBJ1-6 TRBV5-1 TGCGCCAGCAGCTTGGAAGGACAGACAAATTCACCCCTCCACTTT CASSLEGQTNSPLHF
TRBD1 NA 19 TRBJ2-2 TRBV7-7 TGTGCTAGCAGCTTGCGGGCCCTTGCTGGGACAGGGAAAACCGGGGAGCTGTTTTTT CASSLRALAGTGKTGELFF
NA NA 14 TRBJ1-6 TRBV27 TGTGCCAGCAGTCCGGGGGGTAACAATTCACCCCTCCACTTT CASSPGGNNSPLHF
TRBD1 NA 13 TRBJ1-2 TRBV12-3/TRBV12-4 TGTGCCAGCAGTTATGGGACAGATGATGGCTACACCTTC CASSYGTDDGYTF
TRBD2 NA 14 TRBJ2-5 TRBV2 TGTGCCAGCAGTGGGACTAGGCCCCTGGAGACCCAGTACTTC CASSGTRPLETQYF
TRBD1 NA 15 TRBJ1-4 TRBV6-5 TGTGCCAGCAGTATAACGACAGGGTATAATGAAAAACTGTTTTTT CASSITTGYNEKLFF
TRBD1 NA 13 TRBJ1-2 TRBV6-5 TGTGCCAGCAGTCAGACAGGGAGCTATGGCTACACCTTC CASSQTGSYGYTF
NA NA 14 TRBJ2-5 TRBV18 TGTGCCAGCTCACCTGCAGTAACCGCCGAGACCCAGTACTTC CASSPAVTAETQYF
TRBD1 few 16 TRBJ1-2 TRBV7-3 TGTGCCAGCAGCCAAACTCCGGGACAGACCAACTATGGCTACACCTTC CASSQTPGQTNYGYTF
TRBD1 NA 13 TRBJ2-1 TRBV3-1/TRBV3-2 TGTGCCAGCAGCCTGGGACAGAACAATGAGCAGTTCTTC CASSLGQNNEQFF
NA NA 15 TRBJ2-7 TRBV7-8 TGTGCCAGCAGCTTAGATTCCGGACAATACTACGAGCAGTACTTC CASSLDSGQYYEQYF
NA NA 14 TRBJ1-6 TRBV7-3 TGTGCCAGCAGCTTAAATGGAGGTCGGTCACCCCTCCACTTT CASSLNGGRSPLHF
TRBD2 NA 14 TRBJ2-1 TRBV10-3 TGTGCCATCAGTGGGACTAGCGGTAACAATGAGCAGTTCTTC CAISGTSGNNEQFF
NA few 15 TRBJ1-1 TRBV5-1 TGCGCCAGCAGCCCGGGCGGGGGCGGTAACACTGAAGCTTTCTTT CASSPGGGGNTEAFF
NA NA 13 TRBJ2-5 TRBV18 TGTGCCAGCTCCCCAAACTTTCAAGAGACCCAGTACTTC CASSPNFQETQYF
NA NA 15 TRBJ1-6 TRBV29-1 TGCAGCCCTTACACCCGGGACACCTATAATTCACCCCTCCACTTT CSPYTRDTYNSPLHF
NA NA 16 TRBJ1-5 TRBV21-1 TGTGCCAGCAGCCTGGGGGCAGGGAAGGGCAATCAGCCCCAGCATTTT CASSLGAGKGNQPQHF
NA NA 14 TRBJ1-5 TRBV7-2 TGTGCCAGCTCGGGTCAGGGAAGCAATCAGCCCCAGCATTTT CASSGQGSNQPQHF
TRBD1 few 14 TRBJ1-2 TRBV6-5 TGTGCCAGCAGGGACAGGGCGGGGTCGGGCGGCTACACCTTC CASRDRAGSGGYTF